Listed below are T cell receptor beta chains from one sample, sequenced in a study of OX40 agonist ivuxolimab in advanced cancers. The repertoire was sequenced with immunoSEQ multiplex PCR; TCRdb's copy has only in-frame clones and lacks some. The sample has 60,000 to 95,000 clones; around 86% are singletons. The material was CD4+ or CD8+ T cells sorted from blood, obtained in a trial of the OX40 agonist ivuxolimab. The receptors shown here come from an adult with an advanced solid tumor such as melanoma, head and neck, liver or kidney cancer. CDR3s leave out the opening cysteine and the closing phenylalanine or tryptophan. Each record gives: V gene, clone size, D gene, CDR3 protein. The D gene is left open where the match is weak. Clone size is shown for a subset of rows, as once, few, many or a class of expanded clone.

TRBV5-6	NA	NA	ASSLAGRLF
TRBV7-2	once	TRBD2	ASSLVSGAYEQY
TRBV6-6	NA	TRBD1	ASIGQGYGYT
TRBV7-3	NA	TRBD2	ASSPGGLDTQY
TRBV7-2	NA	TRBD1	ASSLARGQGDYEQY
TRBV9	NA	NA	ASSVATGYGYT
TRBV21-1	NA	NA	ASSNGQGDGYT
TRBV6-1	NA	TRBD1	ASKDRAYEQY
TRBV7-8	NA	NA	ASSLSGAGGEQY
TRBV7-6	few	TRBD1	ASSLVQGVGTEAF
TRBV6-5	NA	TRBD1	ASSPPRTGATEAF
TRBV5-6	NA	NA	ASSLPSRAVNEQF
TRBV19	NA	NA	ASWQGLSTYGYT
TRBV5-6	NA	NA	ASSLVGVVAFDEQY
TRBV7-9	once	NA	ASSFGAGEGSPLH
TRBV7-9	NA	TRBD1	ASPRDSGNTIY
TRBV7-3	NA	TRBD1	ASTPGQGFGEQF
TRBV7-3	NA	TRBD1	ASSSTGGTGELF
TRBV7-2	NA	NA	ASSFVTEPYGYT
TRBV9	NA	TRBD2	ASSGGAGGVNEQF
TRBV5-1	NA	NA	ASSSGSYYGYT
TRBV4-1	few	NA	ASSQDRLSSDNEQF
TRBV18	NA	TRBD1	ASSEGTGGLGAF
TRBV4-2	NA	TRBD1	ASSLPPSSGQRDYGYT
TRBV21-1	NA	NA	ASRSGQDYGYT
TRBV5-4	NA	NA	ASTRGGHMNTEAF
TRBV2	NA	NA	ASSEREGSTEAF
TRBV5-8	NA	NA	ASSGNIQY
TRBV7-9	NA	TRBD1	ASSPGGHGELF
TRBV5-5	NA	TRBD1	ASSPTGTSDEKLF
TRBV7-2	NA	NA	ASSLDRNSLYEQY
TRBV7-2	NA	NA	ASSLSPEGMDTQY
TRBV6-1	NA	NA	ASSDNGETQY
TRBV30	NA	NA	AWSPGLRNTEAF
TRBV6-1	NA	NA	AAQGPGELF
TRBV19	once	TRBD2	ASSLLAGTSGTDTQY
TRBV29-1	NA	TRBD1	SGIRDRGTDTQY
TRBV6-6	NA	TRBD1	ASSPGTGEDIQY
TRBV18	NA	TRBD1	ASSRDRGQDEQY
TRBV13	few	NA	ASSLEPRQDSPLH
TRBV6-5	NA	TRBD2	ASSYSMASGSYEQY
TRBV4-3	NA	NA	ASSQGGQRQETQY
TRBV7-2	few	NA	ASSFQREQY
TRBV4-2	NA	NA	ASSRRGDGLTTSYEQY
TRBV18	NA	NA	ASSEPGTIYGYT
TRBV10-3	NA	TRBD1	AISGRDRGSDTQY
TRBV2	NA	TRBD1	ASSARGRVAQY
TRBV10-2	NA	NA	ASSDRALNQPQH
TRBV9	NA	TRBD1	ASSDIQGNTFNTEAF
TRBV5-4	NA	NA	ASSLAGGRASYEQY
TRBV19	NA	TRBD2	ASSPMGSGGHKETQY
TRBV5-1	NA	TRBD2	ASSYAVGTGGEQY
TRBV2	NA	TRBD1	ASSLTGGDDGYT
TRBV7-2	NA	NA	ASSYSLGGRTDTQY